This T cell receptor (beta chain) was recovered during a study of T cells expressing NK-cell markers. As for the study in general: The study drew TCR beta repertoires from sorted CD3+CD56+NKG2C+, CD3+CD56+NKG2C- and CD3+CD56-NKG2C+ T cells.

As the method of synthesis, 5'RACE template switching with UMIs yielded TCR beta cDNA. After re-calling the 5' RACE reads, TCRdb lists one entry per CDR3 protein, DNA absent. The record lists some 600,000 distinct CDR3 sequences, of which the ten most abundant hold 3% to 4.5%. This CDR3 region has 14 residues. This TCR was recovered from a man younger than 35 in good health. V gene TRBV12-3 or TRBV12-4 combines with J gene TRBJ2-2; with no DNA, the TCRdb D assignment of TRBD2 cannot be verified. Sequencing was done on a sample of blood T cells: a sorted CD56 or NKG2C T cell subset, CD4+ or CD8+ T cells, or bulk PBMC T cells (not recorded which). The CDR3 sequence: CASSSLLNTGELFF.